This is a list of T cell receptor beta chains from one sample in a study of blood T cell repertoires in COVID-19. This table comes from immunoSEQ multiplex PCR, and its TCRdb copy is limited to in-frame clones, with some not included. This sample has 300,000 to 350,000 clones, with almost 90% found just once. The sequencing input was PBMCs or T cells enriched from blood (not recorded which). These TCRs come from a woman aged 18-29 years with acute COVID-19. The CDR3 runs from the conserved cysteine through the conserved F or W. The D gene is left open where the match is weak.

TRBV7-6,NA,TRBJ1-1,CASSLSGERIVEAFF,TGTGCCAGCAGCCTAAGTGGGGAGAGGATAGTGGAAGCTTTCTTT
TRBV21-1,NA,TRBJ1-6,CASSKEAGEQNSPLHF,TGTGCCAGCAGCAAAGAGGCGGGGGAGCAAAATTCACCCCTCCACTTT
TRBV19,TRBD2,TRBJ2-7,CASSRTSGYSYEQYF,TGTGCCAGTAGTAGGACTAGCGGGTACTCCTACGAGCAGTACTTC
TRBV7-9,TRBD1,TRBJ1-3,CASDEQGARGNTIYF,TGTGCCAGCGACGAACAGGGGGCGAGGGGAAACACCATATATTTT
TRBV11-1,TRBD2,TRBJ2-7,CASSSTSGRAYEQYF,TGTGCCAGCAGCTCTACTAGCGGGAGGGCATACGAGCAGTACTTC
TRBV6-5,NA,TRBJ2-7,CASSYSGGTEQYF,TGTGCCAGCAGTTACTCAGGCGGGACCGAGCAGTACTTC
TRBV18,TRBD2,TRBJ2-2,CASSRAPGSGVTGELFF,TGTGCCAGCTCACGCGCGCCAGGGAGCGGGGTCACCGGGGAGCTGTTTTTT
TRBV3-1/TRBV3-2,NA,TRBJ2-6,CASSVLSGANVLTF,TGTGCCAGTAGCGTCCTCTCTGGGGCCAACGTCCTGACTTTC
TRBV10-3,TRBD1,TRBJ1-2,CAISDEGARGYTF,TGTGCCATCAGTGACGAGGGGGCTCGTGGCTACACCTTC
TRBV4-2,NA,TRBJ1-3,CASSQAQIASGNTIYF,TGTGCCAGCAGCCAGGCCCAAATTGCTTCTGGAAACACCATATATTTT
TRBV6-2/TRBV6-3,NA,TRBJ2-4,CASSARVNIQYF,TGTGCCAGCAGTGCCAGGGTGAACATTCAGTACTTC
TRBV28,NA,TRBJ1-5,CASSFSTAPSDQPQHF,TGTGCCAGCAGTTTCTCGACAGCCCCAAGCGATCAGCCCCAGCATTTT
TRBV7-9,NA,TRBJ2-2,CASHMNTGELFF,TGTGCCTCACATATGAACACCGGGGAGCTGTTTTTT